This TCR beta chain stems from a study of yellow fever vaccine responses in identical twins. General observations from the study: Vaccine-induced T cell responses in twins were reportedly observed to appear partly convergent, partly personalized.

TCRdb reprocessed the RT-PCR reads with MiXCR, giving one entry per CDR3 protein. The data show 15,000 or so distinct CDR3 sequences, with around 84% seen just once and 0.55% to 0.75% held by the top ten. The germline V gene encodes CDR1 KGHSH and CDR2 LQKENI. Trimming took 2 bases from V and 3 from J, leaving 4 bases between them. This CDR3 has 12 amino acids. With regard to this clonotype: Its antigen is currently unknown.

This clonotype was sampled from a woman under 30 who received the yellow fever vaccine. The genes are TRBV18 and TRBJ1-1; no definite D call. The sample in question was T cells from blood (PBMCs), unsorted or a sorted subset (not recorded which), obtained before or after yellow fever vaccination (not recorded which). CDR3 in amino acids: CASSPRDTEAFF. The CDR3 DNA reads as TGTGCCAGCTCACCAAGGGACACTGAAGCTTTCTTT.